Each of the 29 T cell receptor beta chains below was sequenced from the same sample in a study of cytomegalovirus exposure and HLA in healthy donors. The PCR employed 60 Vbeta primers together with 13 Jbeta primers. Using immunoSEQ multiplex PCR, the repertoire was profiled, and TCRdb retains in-frame clones only, with some absent. The sample contains 150,000 to 170,000 clones, approximately 74% of which appear only once. The specimen was PBMCs. The receptors derive from a young man in good health and CMV-seronegative.

Only one count was recorded for this clone. V usage is TRBV7-4 and J usage is TRBJ1-5; no clear D. This CDR3 is built from 11 residues. CDR1 is SGHVT and CDR2 is SQSDAQ in the germline V gene. V lost 3 bases and J lost 9, with 6 bases in between. DNA of the CDR3: TGTGCCAGCAGCTTGGCCAGGCCCCAGCATTTT. Its protein is CASSLARPQHF.

The chain links TRBV19 to TRBJ1-4; D gene ambiguous. The V and J ends lost 5 bases and 0 bases respectively, with 10 bases between them. Germline CDR1 LNHDA, CDR2 SQIVND (reference sequence). There are 15 residues in the CDR3. The CDR3 is CASSPNGATNEKLFF. CDR3 in DNA: TGTGCCAGTAGTCCAAACGGGGCAACTAATGAAAAACTGTTTTTT.

This chain joins TRBV27 and TRBJ1-6; D perhaps matches TRBD1 (5 bases). Germline-derived CDR1 and CDR2 are MNHEY and SMNVEV (reference sequence). The ends were cut back, 2 bases at V and 10 bases at J, with 15 bases in the middle. This CDR3 has 15 amino acids. The CDR3: CASSLGGGVGSPLHF. Here the CDR3 DNA reads TGTGCCAGCAGTTTAGGCGGAGGGGTCGGGTCACCCCTCCACTTT.

This clone was picked up a small number of times. The chain employs TRBV12-1 and TRBJ2-5; the listed D gene, TRBD2, was not tested against the DNA. TRBV12-1 is a pseudogene. This CDR3 is built from 13 residues. CDR3 nucleotides: TGTGCCAGCCTTCGGGGGGGACGAGAGACCCAGTACTTC. Amino acid sequence: CASLRGGRETQYF.

The rearrangement uses TRBV6-5 and TRBJ1-3, with TRBD1 matching 8 bases. V shed 2 bases and J 4 bases; nucleotides not matched to a gene: 7. This CDR3 spans 16 amino acids. CDR1 is MNHEY, CDR2 SVGAGI, per germline. CDR3 coding DNA: TGTGCCAGCAGTTACAGTGCCCGGGACAGGGGAAACACCATATATTTT. Translation gives CASSYSARDRGNTIYF.

The genes are TRBV10-3 and TRBJ1-4, with a weak D call TRBD1 (6 bases). Germline CDR1 ENHRY, CDR2 SYGVKD. Trimming took 3 bases from V and 2 from J, leaving 7 bases between them. This CDR3 comprises 14 residues. In DNA, the CDR3 is TGTGCCATCAGTGAAGGACAGACTAATGAAAAACTGTTTTTT. Translation gives CAISEGQTNEKLFF.

This clone has just a few counts. This CDR3 is CASSKGAGDGETQYF. The CDR3 DNA follows: TGTGCCAGTAGTAAGGGAGCGGGGGATGGAGAGACCCAGTACTTC. The rearrangement joins TRBV19 to TRBJ2-5, with TRBD2 matching over 8 bases. Germline-derived CDR1 and CDR2 are LNHDA and SQIVND (reference sequence). V gave up 4 bases and J gave up 4 bases; unmatched junction bases: 8. The CDR3 sequence is 15 residues long. The whole variable domain, filled in from reference TRBV19 and TRBJ2-5, reads DGGITQSPKYLFRKEGQNVTLSCEQNLNHDAMYWYRQDPGQGLRLIYYSQIVNDFQKGDIAEGYSVSREKKESFPLTVTSAQKNPTAFYLCASSKGAGDGETQYFGPGTRLLVL.

The CDR3 nucleotides read TGTGCCATCAGGGACACCATTAATGAAAAACTGTTTTTT. Protein sequence: CAIRDTINEKLFF. J is TRBJ1-4 and V is TRBV10-3, with D possibly being TRBD1 (5 bases). V lost 6 bases to trimming and J lost 4 bases, with 9 bases between them. Germline CDR1 is ENHRY and CDR2 is SYGVKD. The CDR3 length is 13 residues.

The rearrangement uses TRBV5-1 and TRBJ2-5; tentative D call: TRBD2 (6 bases). This CDR3 is built from 14 residues. The germline V gene encodes CDR1 SGHRS and CDR2 YFSETQ. The V end was cut by 0 bases, the J end by 5 bases, with 11 bases between. The CDR3 sequence: CASSLAGGMETQYF. CDR3 sequence (DNA): TGCGCCAGCAGCTTGGCTGGGGGGATGGAGACCCAGTACTTC.

The chain has TRBV2 and TRBJ1-2, with TRBD1 as a possible D gene (5 bases). Germline V gene lookup returns CDR1 SNHLY and CDR2 FYNNEI. The CDR3 runs to 15 residues. V lost 1 base and J lost 3, with 12 bases in between. The CDR3 bases are TGTGCCAGCAGTGAAGACGGGGGGTGGGACTATGGCTACACCTTC. It yields the protein CASSEDGGWDYGYTF.

J is TRBJ2-5 and V is TRBV5-6; tentatively, D is TRBD1 (6 bases). The germline CDR1 and CDR2 sequences are SGHDT and YYEEEE. Trimming pared 4 bases from V and 7 bases from J, leaving 20 bases between. This CDR3 contains 15 residues. The CDR3 sequence: CASSPEPTGPGTQYF. The CDR3 DNA follows: TGTGCCAGCAGCCCGGAGCCTACAGGGCCGGGGACCCAGTACTTC.

V gene TRBV5-8 combines with J gene TRBJ2-7; maybe TRBD1 (5 bases). CDR3 length: 14 amino acids. Germline assignment: CDR1 SGHTS and CDR2 YDEGEE. Trimming pared 5 bases from V and 3 bases from J, leaving 15 bases between. CDR3 DNA sequence: TGTGCCAGCAGTAAACAGGTGGGCCGCTACGAGCAGTACTTC. The encoded protein is CASSKQVGRYEQYF.

In the case of this clone: Its ends do not fully match the called genes, so a read error is possible. V and J are TRBV7-8 and TRBJ1-5; unclear D gene. Germline CDR1 reads SGHVS; CDR2 reads FQNEAQ. CDR3 length: 15 residues. The DNA for the CDR3 is TGTGCCAGCACTCGAGAAAGAGGTCCCAATCAGCCCCAGAATTTT. It encodes CASTRERGPNQPQNF.

This clone was detected only once. The genes are TRBV9 and TRBJ2-2; 8 bases are shared with TRBD1. The J segment lost 6 bases and the V segment lost 2 bases, leaving 6 bases of the junction unmatched. The CDR3 length is 15 residues. From germline, CDR1 is SGDLS and CDR2 YYNGEE. CDR3 loop: CASSVDRGYAGELFF. The CDR3 nucleotides are TGTGCCAGCAGCGTCGACAGGGGATACGCCGGGGAGCTGTTTTTT.

The V and J genes are TRBV30 and TRBJ1-1; 7 nucleotides align to TRBD1. The V and J ends lost 2 bases and 11 bases, in that order; junction bases with no gene match: 8. Germline CDR1 reads GTSNPN; CDR2 reads SVGIG (reference sequence). This CDR3 comprises 12 residues. The CDR3 loop is CAWSWVTGKAFF. Written as DNA, the CDR3 is TGTGCCTGGAGTTGGGTGACAGGGAAGGCTTTCTTT.

The chain joins TRBV5-6 to TRBJ1-2, with 8 bases matching TRBD1. J gave up 4 bases and V 3 bases, and 2 bases lay outside the gene matches. Germline V lookup: CDR1 SGHDT, CDR2 YYEEEE. This CDR3 is 13 amino acids long. The CDR3 here is CASSSDRGYGYTF. In nucleotides, the CDR3 is TGTGCCAGCAGCTCAGACAGGGGCTATGGCTACACCTTC.

DNA for the CDR3: TGCACCAGCAGCCCCCGGACAGGGAGGTTGGGGGACTACGAGCAGTACTTC. Translation gives CTSSPRTGRLGDYEQYF. This chain joins TRBV1 and TRBJ2-7; TRBD1, the table's D call, lacks a check against the DNA. TRBV1 is recorded as a pseudogene. The CDR3 consists of 17 residues.

This clone was found once. The chain uses TRBV9 and TRBJ1-1; no definite D call. Germline-derived CDR1 and CDR2 are SGDLS and YYNGEE. This CDR3 has 12 amino acids. The V end was cut by 3 bases, the J end by 1 base, with 4 bases between. The CDR3 spells CASSAGNTEAFF. As DNA, the CDR3 is TGTGCCAGCAGCGCGGGGAACACTGAAGCTTTCTTT.

The CDR3 bases are TGCGCCAGCAGCTTGGAAGGGCAGGGAAGTAATTCACCCCTCCACTTT. It specifies CASSLEGQGSNSPLHF. J is TRBJ1-6 and V is TRBV5-1; TRBD1 might be the D (5 bases). This CDR3 region has 16 residues. Germline V gives CDR1 SGHRS, CDR2 YFSETQ. Trimming pared 0 bases from V and 6 bases from J, leaving 13 bases between.

Of note for this clone: The junction shows a germline mismatch at one end, possibly a read error. The rearrangement joins TRBV2 to TRBJ2-7; the match to TRBD2 covers 14 bases. Germline lookup yields CDR1 SNHLY and CDR2 FYNNEI. This CDR3 is built from 17 residues. CDR3 coding DNA: TGTGCCAGCAGCGAAGGACTAGCGGGGGGCTTTTCCTACGAGCAGTACTTC. It yields the protein CASSEGLAGGFSYEQYF.

The rearrangement links TRBV28 to TRBJ1-1; 7 bases agree with TRBD1. This CDR3 contains 15 residues. Germline CDR1 reads MDHEN; CDR2 reads SYDVKM. Losses at the gene ends were 2 bases for V and 4 bases for J; bases not matched to a gene: 7. CDR3 protein: CASSLRRQGSTEAFF. The DNA for the CDR3 is TGTGCCAGCAGTTTAAGGCGACAGGGATCCACTGAAGCTTTCTTT.

This clone has just a few counts. J is TRBJ1-5 and V is TRBV6-1, with D perhaps TRBD1 (5 bases). There are 13 residues in the CDR3. Germline CDR1 is MNHNS and CDR2 is SASEGT. The V and J ends lost 5 bases and 4 bases respectively, with 9 bases between them. CDR3 protein: CASSPRDNQPQHF. CDR3 bases: TGTGCCAGCAGTCCCAGGGATAATCAGCCCCAGCATTTT.

The chain couples TRBV6-1 to TRBJ1-2; no reliable D call. Trimming removed 0 bases at V and 0 bases at J, with 11 bases between. Germline assignment: CDR1 MNHNS and CDR2 SASEGT. CDR3 size: 16 residues. The CDR3 loop is CASSEAEGTANYGYTF. CDR3 DNA sequence: TGTGCCAGCAGTGAAGCAGAGGGAACAGCTAACTATGGCTACACCTTC.

Turning to this clone: Other DNA sequences from this sample encode an identical CDR3 as well. The CDR3 DNA is TGTGCCAGTAGTATCGGGACAGACTACGAGCAGTACTTC. Protein: CASSIGTDYEQYF. This chain uses TRBV19 with TRBJ2-7; TRBD1 matches 7 bases. The CDR3 is 13 amino acids. CDR1 is LNHDA and CDR2 is SQIVND in the germline V gene (reference sequence). V was clipped by 3 bases and J by 3 bases; unmatched bases: 2. Together with reference TRBV19 and TRBJ2-7, the CDR3 gives the full variable domain: DGGITQSPKYLFRKEGQNVTLSCEQNLNHDAMYWYRQDPGQGLRLIYYSQIVNDFQKGDIAEGYSVSREKKESFPLTVTSAQKNPTAFYLCASSIGTDYEQYFGPGTRLTVT.

CDR3 bases: TGTGCCAGCAGTCTCAAGACAGGGGGCGGCTACACCTTC. The encoded protein is CASSLKTGGGYTF. The chain uses TRBV28 and TRBJ1-2, with 10 bases identical to TRBD1. CDR3 length equals 13 residues. V lost 5 bases, J lost 8 bases, and 5 bases stayed unmatched. The germline gives CDR1 MDHEN, CDR2 SYDVKM.

The gene calls are TRBV5-1 and TRBJ1-3, with D unresolved. The V end lost 0 bases, the J end lost 0 bases, and 10 bases lay between the germline ends. The CDR3 sequence is 16 residues long. Germline V gene lookup returns CDR1 SGHRS and CDR2 YFSETQ. This CDR3 reads CASSLVSTNSGNTIYF. The CDR3 nucleotides read TGCGCCAGCAGCTTGGTGTCAACAAACTCTGGAAACACCATATATTTT.

For the CDR3, the DNA is TGTGCCAGCAGCCTGGACACAGATAACTATGGCTACACCTTC. This translates into CASSLDTDNYGYTF. J is TRBJ1-2 and V is TRBV2; the D gene is possibly TRBD1 (5 bases). The germline V and J ends were trimmed by 6 bases and 1 base, with 12 bases remaining between them. The CDR3 has 14 residues. In germline, CDR1 is SNHLY, CDR2 FYNNEI.

The chain carries TRBV4-2 and TRBJ1-2; D not resolved. This CDR3 has 16 amino acids. The V gene's germline CDR1 is LGHNA and CDR2 YNFKEQ. V was pared by 0 bases and J by 1 base, with 12 bases between. CDR3: CASSQDGSADNYGYTF. CDR3 in DNA: TGTGCCAGCAGCCAAGATGGGTCAGCGGATAACTATGGCTACACCTTC.

The DNA of the CDR3 is TGTGCCAGCTCGCGGAACCGGGACAGTAATGAAAAACTGTTTTTT. The encoded protein is CASSRNRDSNEKLFF. The rearrangement joins TRBV18 to TRBJ1-4, with 7 bases aligning to TRBD1. The CDR3 is made up of 15 amino acids. Germline CDR1 KGHSH, CDR2 LQKENI. Trimming took 6 bases from V and 4 from J; bases not matched to a gene: 8.